This T cell receptor (beta chain) was documented in a study of cytomegalovirus exposure and HLA in healthy donors. Findings of the study overall: Earlier analysis found most TCR beta V segments productive about 90% or about 30% of the time.

This CDR3 is 15 amino acids long. The germline V and J ends were trimmed by 7 bases and 7 bases, with 20 bases remaining between them. Germline lookup yields CDR1 MDHEN and CDR2 SYDVKM. 60 Vbeta and 13 Jbeta primers were used in PCR. The method was immunoSEQ multiplex PCR; TCRdb's version includes in-frame clones alone and lacks a portion of them. The sample shows over 100,000 clones, and less than 4.5% sits with its ten largest clones. Comment on this clone: Antigen specificity is unknown.

Material for sequencing was PBMCs. This chain uses TRBV28 with TRBJ2-1, with D perhaps matching TRBD1 (7 bases). This clonotype was sampled from a young man in good health and CMV-seronegative. The CDR3 DNA sequence: TGTGCCAGCATCAATATGGAGGGGGCGGGTAATGAGCAGTTCTTC. Translated, it gives CASINMEGAGNEQFF.